One T cell receptor (beta chain) is described in this entry. MiXCR, applied by TCRdb to the RT-PCR reads, yields one record per CDR3 protein. The table records 550,000 to 750,000 distinct CDR3 sequences, 12% to 15% of them present only once. CDR1 is SGHRS and CDR2 is YFSETQ in the germline V gene. V gave up 0 bases and J gave up 8 bases, with 11 bases separating them. CDR3 length: 14 residues. The receptor's source is a female donor in good health, serving as a healthy control. The J gene is TRBJ1-4, the V gene TRBV5-1; no clear D gene. Sequences were obtained from memory CD4+ T cells from blood. In DNA form, the CDR3 reads TGCGCCAGCAGCTTGGAAGGGCAACGCGAAAAACTGTTTTTT. Translated, it gives CASSLEGQREKLFF. Drawing the rest from reference TRBV5-1 and TRBJ1-4, the complete variable domain is KAGVTQTPRYLIKTRGQQVTLSCSPISGHRSVSWYQQTPGQGLQFLFEYFSETQRNKGNFPGRFSGRQFSNSRSEMNVSTLELGDSALYLCASSLEGQREKLFFGSGTQLSVL.